These 18 T cell receptor beta chains were all obtained from the same sample, sequenced in a study of glioma-infiltrating T cells. Amplification of TCR alpha and beta CDR3 regions from RNA used iRepertoire nested multiplex PCR. Each CDR3 protein gets one entry after TCRdb re-called the multiplex PCR reads with MiXCR. The sample contains a few hundred thousand distinct CDR3 sequences, 41% of which appear only once. What was sequenced was glioma tissue, nonneoplastic brain tissue, or PBMCs (not recorded which). The origin of the receptors is a human donor with low-grade glioma or glioblastoma, undergoing nonglioma brain surgery, or in good health (not recorded which).

This clonotype was seen a handful of times. The rearrangement uses TRBV29-1 and TRBJ2-3; D gene uncertain. The ends were cut back, 1 base at V and 0 bases at J, with 8 bases in the middle. The CDR3 runs to 14 residues. Germline assignment: CDR1 SQVTM and CDR2 ANQGSEA. CDR3 loop: CSVEVAYSTDTQYF. CDR3 DNA sequence: TGCAGCGTTGAAGTGGCCTACAGCACAGATACGCAGTATTTT.

This chain links TRBV27 with TRBJ2-1, with a possible D match to TRBD2 (6 bases). Germline loops: CDR1 MNHEY, CDR2 SMNVEV (reference sequence). The CDR3 length is 16 residues. Trimming removed 3 bases from V and 9 bases from J, with 21 bases in between. CDR3 nucleotides: TGTGCCAGCAGTTTCCTAAGTGCTATCGGGAGTGCTGAGCAGTTCTTC. Protein: CASSFLSAIGSAEQFF.

This rearrangement joins TRBV7-6 to TRBJ2-7, with 8 bases fitting TRBD1. V lost 4 bases, J lost 7 bases, and 6 bases stayed unmatched. CDR1 is SGHVS and CDR2 is FNYEAQ in the germline V gene. This CDR3 spans 13 amino acids. CDR3 in amino acids: CASSSGQDKEQYF. CDR3 sequence (DNA): TGTGCCAGCAGCTCGGGACAGGACAAGGAGCAGTACTTC.

This clonotype was observed many times. The chain has TRBV27 and TRBJ2-7; maybe TRBD1 (6 bases). V dropped 5 bases and J dropped 3 bases, with 26 bases sitting between them. CDR1 is MNHEY and CDR2 is SMNVEV in the germline V gene (reference sequence). CDR3 length: 18 residues. For the CDR3, the DNA is TGTGCCAGCAGTAGAAAGAGACCTACGACAGGTAACCACTACGAGCAGTACTTC. Its translation is CASSRKRPTTGNHYEQYF.

This clonotype has a handful of counts. The rearrangement joins TRBV2 to TRBJ1-5, with D possibly matching TRBD1 (5 bases). V lost 5 bases and J 2 bases, leaving 13 bases between the germline ends. This CDR3 is built from 15 residues. Germline V gene sequence: CDR1 SNHLY, CDR2 FYNNEI. The CDR3 DNA reads TGTGCCAGCAGTCAGCAGGGATTGGGCAATCAGCCCCAGCATTTT. As protein: CASSQQGLGNQPQHF.

The sample holds many counts of this clonotype. The chain couples TRBV15 to TRBJ2-7, with D maybe TRBD2 (5 bases). V shed 3 bases and J shed 2 bases, with 8 bases lying between them. Germline-derived CDR1 and CDR2 are LNHNV and YYDKDF (reference sequence). The CDR3 extends over 13 amino acids. CDR3 region: CATSSGIPYEQYF. CDR3 sequence (DNA): TGTGCCACCAGCAGCGGGATTCCCTACGAGCAGTACTTC.

In the case of this clonotype: Germline is not matched at one junction end, which may reflect a read error. The chain combines TRBV7-8 with TRBJ2-7, with D maybe TRBD2 (6 bases). Germline CDR1 is SGHVS and CDR2 is FQNEAQ. The CDR3 is 14 residues long. The CDR3 coding sequence is TGTGCCGGCAGCTTAGCTGGACTACCAGGCGAGCAGTACTTC. Amino acid sequence: CAGSLAGLPGEQYF.

This clonotype was counted between two and nine times. This chain uses TRBV28 with TRBJ2-7, with D tentatively TRBD1 or TRBD2 (5 bases each). V shed 7 bases and J shed 3 bases, with 16 bases lying between them. Germline CDR1 and CDR2: MDHEN and SYDVKM. The CDR3 loop spans 14 amino acids. CDR3 residues: CASTPGQANYEQYF. CDR3 in DNA: TGTGCCAGCACCCCGGGGCAGGCCAACTACGAGCAGTACTTC.

This clonotype was seen many times. The chain joins TRBV6-6 to TRBJ1-1; no clear D gene. V was pared by 2 bases and J by 7 bases, with 8 bases between. Germline CDR1 reads MNHNY; CDR2 reads SVGAGI (reference sequence). The CDR3 totals 12 residues. CDR3 coding DNA: TGTGCCAGCAGTTACGGGGTACTTGAAGCTTTCTTT. It encodes CASSYGVLEAFF.

The gene calls are TRBV28 and TRBJ2-7, with D possibly being TRBD2 (6 bases). V was clipped by 2 bases and J by 1 base, with 15 bases between them. Germline assignment: CDR1 MDHEN and CDR2 SYDVKM. The CDR3 totals 16 residues. The CDR3 DNA is TGTGCCAGCAGTTTACGCGGGACGCTCGTATCCTACGAGCAGTACTTC. It specifies CASSLRGTLVSYEQYF.

This clonotype has ten or more counts. The CDR3 nucleotides read TGTGCCAGCAGCTTACTACCACCCCTCCACTTT. It translates to CASSLLPPLHF. The chain employs TRBV6-1 and TRBJ1-6; D unresolved. V was cut by 6 bases and J by 11 bases, with 8 bases left in between. This CDR3 region has 11 residues. Germline CDR1 is MNHNS and CDR2 is SASEGT.

CDR3 amino acids: CASRSEVWGESYGYTF. Written as DNA, the CDR3 is TGTGCCAGCAGATCCGAGGTGTGGGGGGAAAGCTACGGCTACACCTTC. The genes are TRBV12-3 or TRBV12-4 and TRBJ1-2; D may be TRBD1 (5 bases). The V end lost 6 bases, the J end lost 8 bases, and 25 bases lay between the germline ends. This CDR3 has 16 amino acids.

The chain joins TRBV20-1 to TRBJ1-5; weak D call: TRBD1 (5 bases). Germline V gene sequence: CDR1 DFQATT, CDR2 SNEGSKA (reference sequence). V was shortened by 6 bases and J by 4 bases, with 19 bases between the two germline ends. The CDR3 consists of 15 residues. Here the CDR3 reads CSALGPGLGNQPQHF. The CDR3 region has the DNA TGCAGTGCATTGGGACCGGGCTTGGGTAATCAGCCCCAGCATTTT.

This clonotype came up many times. The rearrangement links TRBV7-2 to TRBJ1-2; D is ambiguous. Trimming stripped 5 bases from V and 4 bases from J, with 14 bases between. There are 14 residues in the CDR3. Germline V gene lookup returns CDR1 SGHTA and CDR2 FQGNSA. For the CDR3, the DNA is TGTGCCAGCAGCCAAGGGTTACTGGGCTATGGCTACACCTTC. Its translation is CASSQGLLGYGYTF.

This clonotype was picked up a small number of times. This sequence joins TRBV4-1 and TRBJ2-7; TRBD1 matches at 8 bases. CDR1 MGHRA and CDR2 YSYEKL come from the germline V gene. This CDR3 region has 15 residues. V gave up 3 bases and J gave up 3 bases; unmatched junction bases: 7. The CDR3 DNA follows: TGCGCCAGCAGCCACTGGACAGGGAACTACTACGAGCAGTACTTC. Amino acid sequence: CASSHWTGNYYEQYF.

This clonotype has a count of ten or more. This sequence joins TRBV4-2 and TRBJ1-2; no definite D call. V lost 0 bases, J lost 0 bases, and 8 bases lay in between. The CDR3 spans 15 residues. CDR1 LGHNA and CDR2 YNFKEQ come from the germline V gene. CDR3 amino acids: CASSQEITTNYGYTF. The CDR3 nucleotides are TGTGCCAGCAGCCAAGAAATTACCACTAACTATGGCTACACCTTC.

Details on this clonotype: Just one base apart from a much larger clone, this may be a read error. The chain employs TRBV6-2 or TRBV6-3 and TRBJ2-7, with D hard to call. Germline CDR1 MNHEY, CDR2 SVGEGT. The CDR3 spans 11 residues. Here the CDR3 DNA reads TGTGCCAGCACGCAGAGATACGAGAAGTACTTC. Translation gives CASTQRYEKYF.

The chain carries TRBV30 and TRBJ2-1, with 8 bases fitting TRBD2. V trimming: 1 base; J trimming: 2 bases; junction bases outside the gene matches: 22. Germline V gene lookup returns CDR1 GTSNPN and CDR2 SVGIG (reference sequence). CDR3 length: 21 residues. The CDR3 DNA reads as TGTGCCTGGAGTGGGTCAGGACTAGCAGGTTGGGTTAGAAGCCCCTACAATGAGCAGTTCTTC. Protein product: CAWSGSGLAGWVRSPYNEQFF.